This TCR beta chain was identified in a study of T cells after yellow fever vaccination. TCRdb recomputed calls from the 5' RACE reads with MiXCR, one row per CDR3 protein. The top ten hold about 25% of the sample, which has some 110,000 distinct CDR3 sequences, 6.5% to 9% seen once. V lost 0 bases and J 8 bases, leaving 8 bases between the germline ends. The CDR3 totals 13 residues. Study-level findings and limits: The booster saw the reappearance of most primary-vaccination clones (approximately 96% CD4, 88% CD8).

There are many counts of this clonotype. Its antigen is currently unknown. This clonotype originated in a man between 25 and 39 years old who received the YFV17D yellow fever vaccine. This chain uses TRBV12-3 or TRBV12-4 with TRBJ2-1; D gene ambiguous. Sequenced here: CD8+ T cells sorted from PBMCs, sampled 45 days after the yellow fever booster vaccination. CDR3 amino acids: CASSLAAGYEQFF. CDR3 nucleotides: TGTGCCAGCAGTTTAGCCGCTGGGTATGAGCAGTTCTTC.